The 5 T cell receptor beta chains reported below all come from one sample, sequenced in a study of blood T cell repertoires in COVID-19. Repertoires were generated with immunoSEQ multiplex PCR, while TCRdb's copy carries only in-frame clones and drops some. The sample contains tens of thousands of clones, around 83% of which appear only once. The sample comprised peripheral blood. These receptors were obtained from a human donor in a cohort sampled during active or convalescent COVID-19.

The chain recombines TRBV19 with TRBJ1-1, with D perhaps TRBD1 (6 bases). This CDR3 has 13 residues. CDR1 and CDR2 (germline): LNHDA, SQIVND (reference sequence). Trimming stripped 4 bases from V and 1 base from J, with 7 bases between. The CDR3 spells CASSTGENTEAFF. DNA of the CDR3: TGTGCCAGTAGTACAGGGGAGAACACTGAAGCTTTCTTT.

This rearrangement joins TRBV11-3 to TRBJ2-7; a weak D match, TRBD2 (6 bases). The CDR3 totals 13 residues. Germline CDR1 and CDR2: SGHNT and YENEEA. V was cut by 1 base and J by 8 bases, with 12 bases left in between. DNA of the CDR3: TGTGCCAGCAGCTTAGGGGGGGAAGACCAGCAGTACTTC. It yields the protein CASSLGGEDQQYF.

The chain's CDR3 is CASSQRQGALWEQFF. The CDR3 DNA sequence: TGCGCCAGCAGTCAAAGACAGGGGGCGCTTTGGGAGCAGTTCTTC. This chain links TRBV23-1 with TRBJ2-1; 10 bases map to TRBD1. TRBV23-1 is labeled an ORF, and its function is uncertain. This CDR3 has 15 residues. V gave up 2 bases and J gave up 10 bases; unmatched junction bases: 8.

The chain recombines TRBV29-1 with TRBJ1-4; D possibly corresponds to TRBD1 (6 bases). Per the germline V gene, CDR1 is SQVTM and CDR2 is ANQGSEA. V dropped 7 bases and J dropped 5 bases, with 17 bases sitting between them. The CDR3 runs to 14 residues. Here the CDR3 reads CSADTGTLNEKLFF. CDR3 nucleotide sequence: TGCAGCGCAGATACAGGGACCCTCAATGAAAAACTGTTTTTT.

The V call is TRBV6-2 or TRBV6-3, the J call TRBJ1-6; TRBD1 matches 8 bases. V lost 2 bases, J lost 10 bases, and 7 bases stayed unmatched. CDR1 is MNHEY and CDR2 is SVGEGT in the germline V gene. This CDR3 is 15 amino acids long. The CDR3 loop reads CASSYVRTGKSPLHF. For the CDR3, the DNA is TGTGCCAGCAGTTACGTACGGACAGGGAAATCACCCCTCCACTTT.